The 15 T cell receptor beta chains below were found in one sample sequenced in a study of T-cell reconstitution after alpha-beta-depleted transplantation in children. Unique molecular identifiers featured in how the TCRbeta library was prepared. TCRdb recomputed calls from the PCR reads with MiXCR, one row per CDR3 protein. The sample carries about 220,000 distinct CDR3 sequences, approximately 15% recorded once. Specimen: PBMCs, mostly from graft donor cells, collected 360 days after TCRalphabeta/CD19-depleted stem cell transplant. All receptors come from a male patient under 10 years old who had a stem cell transplant for acute lymphoblastic leukemia, so the T cells may come from the graft donor.

Only one count was recorded for this clonotype. The chain joins TRBV7-6 to TRBJ2-2, with 7 bases matching TRBD1. This CDR3 has 14 amino acids. The V gene's germline CDR1 is SGHVS and CDR2 FNYEAQ. V was clipped by 5 bases and J by 6 bases; unmatched bases: 6. The CDR3 here is CASSGTGAPGELFF. Here the CDR3 DNA reads TGTGCCAGCAGCGGTACAGGGGCCCCCGGGGAGCTGTTTTTT.

In its sample, this clonotype was seen a few times. V gene TRBV15 combines with J gene TRBJ2-3; TRBD2 matches 12 bases. The CDR3 extends over 16 amino acids. J gave up 4 bases and V 0 bases, and 2 bases lay outside the gene matches. The germline V gene has CDR1 LNHNV and CDR2 YYDKDF (reference sequence). The CDR3 region is CATSRDLAGGADTQYF. In DNA, the CDR3 is TGTGCCACCAGCAGAGATCTAGCGGGAGGGGCAGATACGCAGTATTTT.

This clonotype was observed at least ten times. The V gene is TRBV9, the J gene TRBJ2-4; the D gene is possibly TRBD1 (6 bases). V was clipped by 0 bases and J by 3 bases, with 16 bases between them. The CDR3 sequence is 17 residues long. Germline values: CDR1 SGDLS, CDR2 YYNGEE. CDR3 DNA: TGTGCCAGCAGCGTAGAGAGTGCCGGACAGAACAAAAACATTCAGTACTTC. Its protein is CASSVESAGQNKNIQYF.

This clonotype occurred a few times. V usage is TRBV20-1 and J usage is TRBJ1-1; no firm D call. The CDR3 spans 15 residues. Trimming removed 6 bases at V and 1 base at J, with 18 bases between. Per the germline V gene, CDR1 is DFQATT and CDR2 is SNEGSKA (reference sequence). In nucleotides, the CDR3 is TGCAGTGCCACAAACATGAATTCAGGGAACACTGAAGCTTTCTTT. It yields the protein CSATNMNSGNTEAFF.

This clonotype was seen repeatedly, ten times or more. This rearrangement joins TRBV20-1 to TRBJ2-3; D may be TRBD1 or TRBD2 (5 bases each). The CDR3 spans 14 residues. The germline V gene encodes CDR1 DFQATT and CDR2 SNEGSKA (reference sequence). V was cut by 5 bases and J by 5 bases, with 17 bases left in between. DNA for the CDR3: TGCAGTGCTTCCGGGACCCCGCCGGGAGATACGCAGTATTTT. This codes for CSASGTPPGDTQYF.

V and J are TRBV29-1 and TRBJ2-7, with a possible D match to TRBD1 (6 bases). The CDR3 is made up of 11 amino acids. Germline V gene lookup returns CDR1 SQVTM and CDR2 ANQGSEA. V was pared by 3 bases and J by 5 bases, with 8 bases between. CDR3 nucleotides: TGCAGCGTTGAGGGGGCTAACGAGCAGTACTTC. Protein sequence: CSVEGANEQYF.

The chain uses TRBV29-1 and TRBJ2-7, with 8 bases identical to TRBD1. V trimming: 7 bases; J trimming: 0 bases; junction bases outside the gene matches: 5. The V gene's germline CDR1 is SQVTM and CDR2 ANQGSEA. This CDR3 is built from 13 residues. This CDR3 reads CSAGQASSYEQYF. CDR3 nucleotides: TGCAGCGCGGGACAGGCGAGCTCCTACGAGCAGTACTTC.

This chain joins TRBV12-3 or TRBV12-4 and TRBJ1-5; D is possibly TRBD1 (5 bases). There are 15 residues in the CDR3. With 3 bases removed from V and 6 bases from J, the gap between germline ends came to 15 bases. The CDR3 spells CASSLGGAVRQPQHF. The CDR3 coding sequence is TGTGCCAGCAGTTTGGGGGGTGCAGTCCGTCAGCCCCAGCATTTT.

This sequence joins TRBV18 and TRBJ2-3; 7 bases are shared with TRBD1. V shed 2 bases, J shed 1 base, and the junction held 3 bases outside the gene matches. This CDR3 has 15 residues. Germline CDR1 is KGHSH and CDR2 is LQKENI. The CDR3 spells CASSPSGTGTDTQYF. Written as DNA, the CDR3 is TGTGCCAGCTCACCATCCGGGACAGGCACAGATACGCAGTATTTT. Full variable domain (missing parts from reference TRBV18 and TRBJ2-3): NAGVMQNPRHLVRRRGQEARLRCSPMKGHSHVYWYRQLPEEGLKFMVYLQKENIIDESGMPKERFSAEFPKEGPSILRIQQVVRGDSAAYFCASSPSGTGTDTQYFGPGTRLTVL.

The V call is TRBV2, the J call TRBJ1-5; D gene unclear. This CDR3 region has 14 residues. The V and J ends lost 6 bases and 5 bases respectively, with 14 bases between them. Germline V lookup: CDR1 SNHLY, CDR2 FYNNEI. The CDR3 DNA is TGTGCCAGCAGCAGTCTCTGGGGTTATCAGCCCCAGCATTTT. This translates into CASSSLWGYQPQHF.

This clonotype was counted a few times. This chain connects TRBV6-1 to TRBJ1-2; weak D call: TRBD1 (5 bases). V lost 7 bases, J lost 5 bases, and 17 bases lay in between. The germline V gene encodes CDR1 MNHNS and CDR2 SASEGT. The CDR3 is 14 residues long. CDR3 loop: CASTPGGGPYGYTF. The CDR3 nucleotides read TGTGCCAGCACCCCGGGGGGAGGGCCTTATGGCTACACCTTC.

There are a few counts of this clonotype. This chain joins TRBV12-3 or TRBV12-4 and TRBJ2-1; 10 nucleotides align to TRBD2. Trimming removed 5 bases from V and 3 bases from J; junction bases left unmatched: 4. This CDR3 contains 15 residues. The CDR3 sequence is CASSPQRGGYNEQFF. CDR3 DNA sequence: TGTGCCAGCAGTCCCCAGCGGGGGGGCTACAATGAGCAGTTCTTC.

A few counts support this clonotype. J is TRBJ2-1 and V is TRBV7-3, with TRBD2 as a possible D gene (6 bases). CDR1 and CDR2 from the germline V gene are SGHTA and FQGTGA. Trimming took off 1 base at V and 4 bases at J, with 17 bases between the two ends. This CDR3 spans 17 amino acids. This chain's CDR3 is CASSLNGGDLFYNEQFF. In DNA, the CDR3 is TGTGCCAGCAGCTTAAACGGGGGTGACCTGTTTTACAATGAGCAGTTCTTC.

In its sample, this clonotype was seen a few times. The V call is TRBV20-1, the J call TRBJ2-7, with D perhaps TRBD2 (5 bases). The germline V and J ends were trimmed by 3 bases and 0 bases, with 15 bases remaining between them. The CDR3 covers 15 residues. CDR1 and CDR2 (germline): DFQATT, SNEGSKA (reference sequence). In DNA form, the CDR3 reads TGCAGTGCTAGCGACCCTGCGGGCAGCTCCTACGAGCAGTACTTC. It codes for CSASDPAGSSYEQYF.

This clonotype was counted a few times. The chain uses TRBV20-1 and TRBJ2-5; D unclear. CDR1 is DFQATT, CDR2 SNEGSKA, per germline (reference sequence). The CDR3 has 14 amino acids. With 6 bases removed from V and 4 bases from J, the gap between germline ends came to 18 bases. CDR3 sequence: CSAPRPGRGETQYF. The CDR3 DNA is TGCAGTGCACCCCGACCCGGGCGCGGAGAGACCCAGTACTTC.